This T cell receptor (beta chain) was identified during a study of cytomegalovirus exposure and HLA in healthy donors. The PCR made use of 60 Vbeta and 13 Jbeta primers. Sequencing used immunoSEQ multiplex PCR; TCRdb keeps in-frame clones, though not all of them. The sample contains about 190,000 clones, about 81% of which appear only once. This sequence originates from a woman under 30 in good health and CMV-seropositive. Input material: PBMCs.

The CDR3 sequence: CASTDSGGSDTQYF. CDR3 sequence (DNA): TGTGCCAGCACGGATTCGGGGGGGTCAGATACGCAGTATTTT. V usage is TRBV6-5 and J usage is TRBJ2-3, with 8 bases lining up with TRBD2. This CDR3 is built from 14 residues. Germline loops: CDR1 MNHEY, CDR2 SVGAGI. V dropped 7 bases and J dropped 4; count of bases not matched to a gene: 7.